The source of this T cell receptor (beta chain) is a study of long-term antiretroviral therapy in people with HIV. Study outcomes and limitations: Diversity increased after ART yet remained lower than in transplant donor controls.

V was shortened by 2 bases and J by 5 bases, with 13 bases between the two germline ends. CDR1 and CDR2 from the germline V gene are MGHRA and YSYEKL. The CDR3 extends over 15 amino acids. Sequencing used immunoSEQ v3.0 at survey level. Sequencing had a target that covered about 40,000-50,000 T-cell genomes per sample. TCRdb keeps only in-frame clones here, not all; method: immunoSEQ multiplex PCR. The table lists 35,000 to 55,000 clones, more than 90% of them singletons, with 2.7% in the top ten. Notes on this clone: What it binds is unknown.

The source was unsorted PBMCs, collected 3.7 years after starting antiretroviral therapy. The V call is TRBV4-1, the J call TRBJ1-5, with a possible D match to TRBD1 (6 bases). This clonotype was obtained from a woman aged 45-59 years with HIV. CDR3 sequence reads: CASSQSPQGDQPQHF. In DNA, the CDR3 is TGCGCCAGCAGCCAATCGCCACAGGGAGATCAGCCCCAGCATTTT.